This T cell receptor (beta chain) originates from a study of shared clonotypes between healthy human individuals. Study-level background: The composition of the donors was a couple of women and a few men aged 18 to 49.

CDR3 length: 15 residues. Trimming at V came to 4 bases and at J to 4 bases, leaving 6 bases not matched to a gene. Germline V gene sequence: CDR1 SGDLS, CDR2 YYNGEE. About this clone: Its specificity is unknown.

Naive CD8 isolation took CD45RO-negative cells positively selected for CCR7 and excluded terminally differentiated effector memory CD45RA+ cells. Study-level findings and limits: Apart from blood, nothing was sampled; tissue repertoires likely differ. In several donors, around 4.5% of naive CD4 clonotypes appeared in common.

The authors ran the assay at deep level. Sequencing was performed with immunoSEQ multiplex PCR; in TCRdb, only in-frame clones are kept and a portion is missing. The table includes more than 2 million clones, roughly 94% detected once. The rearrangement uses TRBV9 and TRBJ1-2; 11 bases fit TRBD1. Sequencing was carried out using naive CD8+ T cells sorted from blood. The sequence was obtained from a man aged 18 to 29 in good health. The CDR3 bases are TGTGCCAGCAGCAATACCGGGACAGGGGGCTATGGCTACACCTTC. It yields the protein CASSNTGTGGYGYTF.